Each of the 18 T cell receptor beta chains below was sequenced from the same sample in a study of blood T cell repertoires in COVID-19. The protocol was immunoSEQ multiplex PCR, while the TCRdb copy is restricted to in-frame clones and leaves out a portion. The table has roughly 150,000 clones, 85% to 90% seen once. The sample was peripheral blood. Receptor source: a woman in her fifties or sixties with active COVID-19.

This chain joins TRBV7-3 and TRBJ2-1, with TRBD1 as a possible D gene (5 bases). Germline V gives CDR1 SGHTA, CDR2 FQGTGA. V gave up 5 bases and J gave up 5 bases, with 19 bases separating them. This CDR3 is built from 16 residues. The DNA of the CDR3 is TGTGCCAGCAGCCTACAATCGTCAGGGATCCACAATGAGCAGTTCTTC. This translates into CASSLQSSGIHNEQFF.

V usage is TRBV28 and J usage is TRBJ2-5; possible D gene TRBD1, 6 bases. Germline CDR1 and CDR2: MDHEN and SYDVKM. Trimming removed 5 bases at V and 3 bases at J, with 13 bases between. The CDR3 covers 14 residues. The CDR3 DNA is TGTGCCAGCAGTCCGTGGACAGCCGAAGAGACCCAGTACTTC. Amino acid sequence: CASSPWTAEETQYF.

V and J are TRBV13 and TRBJ2-2, with D hard to call. In germline, CDR1 is PRHDT, CDR2 FYEKMQ (reference sequence). The CDR3 is 13 amino acids. V lost 3 bases, J lost 2 bases, and 4 bases lay in between. CDR3 in amino acids: CASSFPNTGELFF. The CDR3 bases are TGTGCCAGCAGCTTCCCTAACACCGGGGAGCTGTTTTTT.

The V gene is TRBV29-1, the J gene TRBJ2-1; 8 bases fit TRBD2. J lost 12 bases, V lost 5 bases, and 12 bases had no gene match. CDR3 size: 13 residues. Germline-derived CDR1 and CDR2 are SQVTM and ANQGSEA. The CDR3 reads CSVRVSGTVVQFF. The CDR3 coding sequence is TGCAGCGTTAGGGTTAGCGGGACTGTTGTGCAGTTCTTC.

The V and J genes are TRBV2 and TRBJ2-1; D may be TRBD2 (5 bases). The germline V gene has CDR1 SNHLY and CDR2 FYNNEI. Trimming stripped 5 bases from V and 6 bases from J, with 11 bases between. The CDR3 length is 13 residues. The DNA of the CDR3 is TGTGCCAGCAGTCCACTAGGATTCAATGAGCAGTTCTTC. Protein product: CASSPLGFNEQFF.

The V gene is TRBV7-2, the J gene TRBJ2-3; TRBD1 might be the D (6 bases). The CDR3 consists of 15 residues. Germline V gene lookup returns CDR1 SGHTA and CDR2 FQGNSA. Between the trimmed V and J ends, which lost 3 bases and 0 bases, there was a span of 10 bases. CDR3 in DNA: TGTGCCAGCAGCTTCCAGGGGTCTAGCACAGATACGCAGTATTTT. Translation: CASSFQGSSTDTQYF.

As to this clone: One end of the junction fails to match germline, which may point to a read error. The V call is TRBV5-1, the J call TRBJ1-4, with TRBD1 as a possible D gene (5 bases). CDR1 SGHRS and CDR2 YFSETQ come from the germline V gene. This CDR3 is built from 14 residues. The CDR3 nucleotides are TGCGCCAGCAGGTTGGACACAACTAATGAAAAACTGTTTTTT. Protein: CASRLDTTNEKLFF.

This clone came up once. The V gene is TRBV7-9, the J gene TRBJ2-5; TRBD1 might be the D (6 bases). Germline CDR1 is SEHNR and CDR2 is FQNEAQ (reference sequence). The ends were cut back, 5 bases at V and 0 bases at J, with 13 bases in the middle. The CDR3 runs to 15 residues. CDR3 sequence reads: CASSTDRDNQETQYF. The DNA of the CDR3 is TGTGCCAGCAGCACGGACCGGGACAACCAAGAGACCCAGTACTTC.

The J gene is TRBJ1-1, the V gene TRBV6-4; no reliable D call. The germline gives CDR1 MRHNA, CDR2 SNTAGT. This CDR3 region has 14 residues. Trimming removed 5 bases at V and 1 base at J, with 11 bases between. DNA for the CDR3: TGTGCCAGCAGTCCCTCGGCAGGGAACACTGAAGCTTTCTTT. This codes for CASSPSAGNTEAFF.

The genes are TRBV14 and TRBJ2-3, with 12 bases aligning to TRBD2. This CDR3 contains 19 residues. CDR1 and CDR2 (germline): SGHDN, FVKESK. After removal of 0 bases from V and 3 bases from J, the junction contained 10 bases not matched to a gene. The CDR3 DNA sequence: TGTGCCAGCAGCCAAGACCATCCAACTAGCGGGAGGTGGACAGATACGCAGTATTTT. This translates into CASSQDHPTSGRWTDTQYF.

CDR3 region: CASSLVGLAGGYSGEQYF. CDR3 sequence (DNA): TGTGCCAGCAGCTTAGTTGGACTAGCGGGAGGGTATAGTGGCGAGCAGTACTTC. The chain uses TRBV7-2 and TRBJ2-7, with 15 bases lining up with TRBD2. The CDR3 spans 18 residues. Unmatched junction bases numbered 10, after V lost 1 base and J lost 6 bases. Germline V CDR1 and CDR2: SGHTA, FQGNSA.

This chain uses TRBV19 with TRBJ2-7, with D perhaps TRBD1 (5 bases). V was pared by 4 bases and J by 5 bases, with 12 bases between. This CDR3 is 13 amino acids long. The germline V gene encodes CDR1 LNHDA and CDR2 SQIVND (reference sequence). CDR3 sequence reads: CASSRGRMDEQYF. In DNA, the CDR3 is TGTGCCAGTAGTAGGGGCAGGATGGACGAGCAGTACTTC.

The chain couples TRBV7-8 to TRBJ2-7; 10 nucleotides align to TRBD2. Germline-derived CDR1 and CDR2 are SGHVS and FQNEAQ. J lost 1 base, V lost 0 bases, and 3 bases had no gene match. The CDR3 runs to 16 residues. The CDR3 DNA sequence: TGTGCCAGCAGCTTAGCAGGGGGACTAGCGTCCTACGAGCAGTACTTC. This codes for CASSLAGGLASYEQYF.

V usage is TRBV7-2 and J usage is TRBJ1-5; D unresolved. Deletions cut 2 bases from V and 5 bases from J, with 25 bases between. The CDR3 runs to 19 residues. CDR1 SGHTA and CDR2 FQGNSA come from the germline V gene. The CDR3 loop reads CASSLRHHGTRGDYQPQHF. CDR3 nucleotide sequence: TGTGCCAGCAGCTTAAGGCACCACGGCACCCGCGGAGACTATCAGCCCCAGCATTTT.

The chain links TRBV7-2 to TRBJ2-7; 8 bases align to TRBD1. CDR3 size: 15 residues. CDR1 is SGHTA, CDR2 FQGNSA, per germline. J gave up 1 base and V 5 bases, and 7 bases lay outside the gene matches. This chain's CDR3 is CASSNRDRLSYEQYF. CDR3 DNA: TGTGCCAGCAGCAACCGGGACAGGCTATCCTACGAGCAGTACTTC.

This chain connects TRBV11-3 to TRBJ1-1; D is ambiguous. There are 13 residues in the CDR3. Trimming stripped 0 bases from V and 3 bases from J, with 5 bases between. The V gene's germline CDR1 is SGHNT and CDR2 YENEEA. This CDR3 reads CASSLEADTEAFF. The CDR3 DNA reads as TGTGCCAGCAGCTTAGAGGCGGACACTGAAGCTTTCTTT.

Notes on this clone: Other nucleotide sequences in the sample specify the same CDR3. Here the CDR3 reads CASSQGLGGEQFF. DNA for the CDR3: TGCGCCAGCAGCCAAGGACTGGGGGGTGAGCAGTTCTTC. This sequence joins TRBV4-3 and TRBJ2-1; perhaps TRBD2 as D (6 bases). Germline V gene data show CDR1 as LGHNA and CDR2 as YSLEER. The CDR3 covers 13 residues. The V gene lost 1 base and the J gene lost 9 bases, with 10 bases spanning the gap.

J is TRBJ2-7 and V is TRBV7-2, with D possibly TRBD2 on 5 matching bases. V gave up 1 base and J gave up 3 bases, with 16 bases separating them. CDR1 and CDR2 (germline): SGHTA, FQGNSA. The CDR3 covers 16 residues. The CDR3 region has the DNA TGTGCCAGCAGCTTAGTTGATAAAGCGGCACTCTACGAGCAGTACTTC. Amino acid sequence: CASSLVDKAALYEQYF.